A single sample gave rise to the 2 T cell receptor beta chains below, sequenced in a study of T cells in Graves' hyperthyroidism and ophthalmopathy. TCR beta CDR3 sequences were amplified from RNA transcripts. Initially, a first-round RT-PCR of the TCR CDR3 employed the HTBI primer set. Via MiXCR, TCRdb re-called the multiplex PCR reads, giving one row per CDR3 protein. The sample lists 700,000 to 850,000 distinct CDR3 sequences, around a third occurring once. Sequencing was carried out using blood. The receptors here all came from a woman aged 35 to 49 with Graves' hyperthyroidism.

This clonotype was observed many times. The chain combines TRBV7-9 with TRBJ1-2, with 7 bases identical to TRBD1. The length of the CDR3 is 17 residues. Trimming removed 5 bases from V and 2 bases from J; junction bases left unmatched: 14. Germline-derived CDR1 and CDR2 are SEHNR and FQNEAQ (reference sequence). The CDR3 is CASSPPADRVGNYGYTF. The DNA for the CDR3 is TGTGCCAGCAGCCCGCCAGCCGACAGGGTGGGCAACTATGGCTACACCTTC.

This chain uses TRBV7-2 with TRBJ1-6; D perhaps matches TRBD1 (6 bases). CDR1 is SGHTA and CDR2 is FQGNSA in the germline V gene. V was cut by 7 bases and J by 10 bases, with 20 bases left in between. This CDR3 contains 15 residues. CDR3 region: CASTDSLGVVSPLHF. CDR3 in DNA: TGTGCCAGCACGGACAGCCTTGGGGTGGTCTCACCCCTCCACTTT.